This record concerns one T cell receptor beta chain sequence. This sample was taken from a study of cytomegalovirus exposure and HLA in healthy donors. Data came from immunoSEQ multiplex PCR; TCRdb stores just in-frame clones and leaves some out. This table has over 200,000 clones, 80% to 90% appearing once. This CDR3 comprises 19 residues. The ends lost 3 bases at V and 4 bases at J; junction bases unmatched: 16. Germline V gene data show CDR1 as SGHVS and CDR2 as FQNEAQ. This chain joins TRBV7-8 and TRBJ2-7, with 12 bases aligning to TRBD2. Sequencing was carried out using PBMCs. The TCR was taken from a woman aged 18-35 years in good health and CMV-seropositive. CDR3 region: CASSFLAQPTSGGRYEQYF. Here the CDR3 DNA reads TGTGCCAGCAGCTTTCTTGCGCAGCCGACTAGCGGGGGACGTTACGAGCAGTACTTC.